Sequencing of this T cell receptor (beta chain) was carried out in a study of OX40 agonist ivuxolimab in advanced cancers. Only in-frame clones appear in the TCRdb table, and some are missing; sequencing was by immunoSEQ multiplex PCR. Of around 92,000 clones in the sample, roughly 94% are singletons; the top ten hold approximately 0.2%. The source was CD4+ or CD8+ T cells sorted from blood, collected in a trial of the OX40 agonist ivuxolimab. The TCR was taken from an adult with an advanced solid tumor such as melanoma, head and neck, liver or kidney cancer.

Here the CDR3 reads CSARGPNEQFF. The CDR3 DNA follows: TGCAGTGCTAGAGGGCCAAATGAGCAGTTCTTC. V usage is TRBV20-1 and J usage is TRBJ2-1, with D hard to call. Trimming left V 1 base short and J 7 bases short, with 5 bases between. The germline gives CDR1 DFQATT, CDR2 SNEGSKA (reference sequence). This CDR3 has 11 amino acids.